The clone carrying this T cell receptor (beta chain) was counted a single time. Other DNA variants within this sample encode the same CDR3. The sample comes from a study of blood T cell repertoires in COVID-19. Those who participated ranged in age from about 18 to 89 years and resided in 20 to 25 US areas. Self-reported history from a screening survey and questionnaire set each donor's cohort. Two negative PCRs, clearance, or symptom resolution characterized the recovered Cohort 3 donors. CDR3 length: 13 amino acids. Germline-derived CDR1 and CDR2 are LNHDA and SQIVND (reference sequence). V was pared by 3 bases and J by 0 bases, with 5 bases between. TCRdb's copy holds only in-frame clones and misses some; the assay was immunoSEQ multiplex PCR. This sample has approximately 440,000 clones; 90% occur once, and the top ten carry about 0.6%.

Specimen: PBMCs or T cells enriched from blood (not recorded which). This clonotype was sampled from a man aged 18-30 years who had recovered from COVID-19. The chain joins TRBV19 to TRBJ1-1, with D unresolved. In nucleotides, the CDR3 is TGTGCCAGTAGTATCTCGGTGAACACTGAAGCTTTCTTT. This sequence encodes CASSISVNTEAFF.